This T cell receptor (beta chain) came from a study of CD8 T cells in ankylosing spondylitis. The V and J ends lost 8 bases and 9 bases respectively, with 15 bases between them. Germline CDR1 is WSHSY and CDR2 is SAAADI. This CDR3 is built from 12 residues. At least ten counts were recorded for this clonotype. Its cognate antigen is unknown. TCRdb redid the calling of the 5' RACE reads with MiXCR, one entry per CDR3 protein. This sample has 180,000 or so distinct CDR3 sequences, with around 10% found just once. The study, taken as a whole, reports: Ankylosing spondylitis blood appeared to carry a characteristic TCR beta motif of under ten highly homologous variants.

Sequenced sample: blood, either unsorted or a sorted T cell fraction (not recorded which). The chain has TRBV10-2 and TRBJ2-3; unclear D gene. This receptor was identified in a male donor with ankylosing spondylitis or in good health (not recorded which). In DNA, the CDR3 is TGCGCCAGCTCTTCCTTACTGGGAACGCAGTATTTT. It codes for CASSSLLGTQYF.